What follows is one T cell receptor (beta chain) and its context. Antigen specificity is unknown. This CDR3 has 15 residues. Germline lookup yields CDR1 SGHVS and CDR2 FQNEAQ. The V gene lost 6 bases and the J gene lost 3 bases, with 17 bases spanning the gap. The TCR library protocol attached unique molecular identifiers to the individual cDNA molecules. TCRdb redid the calling of the 5' RACE reads with MiXCR, one entry per CDR3 protein. The table shows under 65,000 distinct CDR3 sequences, with around 12% occurring only once. These data come from a study of early T cells in non-severe SARS-CoV-2 infection. Broader study findings: VDJdb matching, biased toward anti-spike CD8 responses, missed private and CD4 specificities.

This chain links TRBV7-8 with TRBJ2-5, with D tentatively TRBD1 or TRBD2 (5 bases each). The receptor was derived from an adult who was a healthcare worker with PCR-confirmed SARS-CoV-2 infection or an uninfected control (not recorded which). Source material: whole blood. The CDR3 protein is CASSSLRTLEETQYF. The CDR3 bases are TGTGCCAGCAGTTCCCTGCGGACACTAGAAGAGACCCAGTACTTC.